This TCR beta chain was recovered during a study of blood T cell repertoires in COVID-19. Study-wide context: Samples representing acute and convalescent COVID-19 were sourced from the United States, Italy and Spain.

CDR1 and CDR2 from the germline V gene are LGHNA and YSLEER. The V end lost 4 bases, the J end lost 8 bases, and 23 bases lay between the germline ends. CDR3 length equals 16 residues. Enrollees, about 18 to 95 years old, lived in 24 US areas. Self-reported history from a screening survey and questionnaire set each donor's cohort. Among Cohort 3 donors, those recovered had two negative PCRs, clearance, or symptom resolution. Generated by immunoSEQ multiplex PCR, the TCRdb table keeps only in-frame clones and is missing some. The table shows fewer than 400,000 clones, with 80% to 90% occurring only once.

The V and J genes are TRBV4-3 and TRBJ1-2, with D uncertain. Specimen: PBMCs or T cells enriched from blood (not recorded which). The receptor was derived from a man aged 25-45 years who had recovered from COVID-19. CDR3: CASSLAQSGGLRGYTF. The DNA of the CDR3 is TGCGCCAGCAGCCTTGCTCAGTCCGGTGGGTTGAGGGGCTACACCTTC.